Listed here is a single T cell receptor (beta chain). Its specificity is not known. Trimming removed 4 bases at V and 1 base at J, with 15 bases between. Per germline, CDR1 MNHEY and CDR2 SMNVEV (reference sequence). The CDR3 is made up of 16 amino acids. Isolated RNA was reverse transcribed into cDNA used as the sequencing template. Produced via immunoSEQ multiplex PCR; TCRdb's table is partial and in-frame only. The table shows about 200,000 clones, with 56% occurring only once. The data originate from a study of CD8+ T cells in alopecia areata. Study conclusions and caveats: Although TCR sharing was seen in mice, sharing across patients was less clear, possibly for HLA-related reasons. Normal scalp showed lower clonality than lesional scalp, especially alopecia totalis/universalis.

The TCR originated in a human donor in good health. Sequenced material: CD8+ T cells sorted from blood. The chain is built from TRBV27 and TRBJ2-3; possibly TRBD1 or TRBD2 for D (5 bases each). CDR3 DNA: TGTGCCAGCAGTTCCTTAGCGTTGGGGGGCACAGATACGCAGTATTTT. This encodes CASSSLALGGTDTQYF.